The sequence of this T cell receptor (beta chain) was determined in a study of blood T cell repertoires in COVID-19. Study background: Samples came from the United States, Italy and Spain, spanning acute and convalescent COVID-19.

The CDR3 consists of 14 residues. CDR1 is MNHNS, CDR2 SASEGT, per germline. V lost 5 bases and J 7 bases, leaving 15 bases between the germline ends. As processed by the authors: Estimates of nucleated cell counts were drawn from the amplification of reference gene primers. Profiling relied on immunoSEQ multiplex PCR, and the TCRdb table lists in-frame clones only, not all of them. V and J calls and clone size come straight from that table; D and trimming were deduced from the DNA. The sample yields about 250,000 clones, around 83% seen once. Individuals aged roughly 18 to 95 years were recruited from about two dozen US areas.

The sample consisted of PBMCs or T cells enriched from blood (not recorded which). The V gene is TRBV6-1, the J gene TRBJ1-5; D is uncertain. This TCR was recovered from a man aged 35-49 years who had been exposed to COVID-19. The CDR3 DNA follows: TGTGCCAGCAGTTCCCCTAATTTCGGGCAGCCCCAGCATTTT. It codes for CASSSPNFGQPQHF.